The entry that follows covers one T cell receptor beta chain sequence. Its antigen remains unidentified. The data were taken from a study of OX40 agonist ivuxolimab in advanced cancers. Looking at the study overall: Three patients responded partially, comprising one with hepatocellular carcinoma and two with cutaneous melanoma.

The repertoire was sequenced with immunoSEQ multiplex PCR; TCRdb's copy has only in-frame clones and lacks some. The data hold about 58,000 clones, with about 86% observed a single time. Study findings and constraints: Within 6 weeks, CD4+ and CD8+ blood T cells expanded clonally at 0.1 to 3.0 mg/kg. CD8+ T cells were the subset that, on average, had more expanded clones than CD4+. Relatively little clonal expansion, among the lowest observed, appeared in partial responders at 0.1-3.0 mg/kg.

This TCR was sampled from an adult with an advanced solid tumor such as melanoma, head and neck, liver or kidney cancer. This sample comprised CD4+ or CD8+ T cells sorted from blood, obtained in a trial of the OX40 agonist ivuxolimab.

CDR3 sequence reads: CASSSGLATDTQYF. CDR3 DNA sequence: TGTGCCAGCAGCTCTGGACTAGCGACAGATACGCAGTATTTT. The chain combines TRBV5-4 with TRBJ2-3; the match to TRBD2 covers 9 bases. The CDR3 has 14 amino acids. Germline CDR1 is SGHNT and CDR2 is YYREEE (reference sequence). The V gene end was trimmed by 3 bases and the J gene end by 3 bases; junction bases not matched to a gene: 2.